These 6 T cell receptor beta chains were all obtained from the same sample, sequenced in a study of blood T cell repertoires in COVID-19. Profiled with immunoSEQ multiplex PCR; TCRdb holds only in-frame clones, not every one. The sample has 220,000 or so clones; around 90% are singletons. Sequenced material: PBMCs or T cells enriched from blood (not recorded which). All receptors come from a woman between 50 and 59 years old with acute COVID-19.

Details on this clone: The sample has other DNA sequences that encode this CDR3 too. The chain couples TRBV15 to TRBJ1-5; the match to TRBD1 covers 8 bases. Germline CDR1 LNHNV, CDR2 YYDKDF (reference sequence). The CDR3 has 14 amino acids. The J segment lost 4 bases and the V segment lost 3 bases, leaving 2 bases of the junction unmatched. The CDR3 sequence is CATSRDRENQPQHF. Written as DNA, the CDR3 is TGTGCCACCAGCAGGGACAGGGAGAATCAGCCCCAGCATTTT.

This chain links TRBV18 with TRBJ2-3; TRBD2 agrees at 8 bases. CDR1 is KGHSH and CDR2 is LQKENI in the germline V gene. The CDR3 contains 15 residues. Germline trimming cut 0 bases from V and 4 bases from J; bases unmatched to any gene: 3. Here the CDR3 DNA reads TGTGCCAGCTCACCACCTAGCGGGATTCCAGATACGCAGTATTTT. This translates into CASSPPSGIPDTQYF.

The chain joins TRBV28 to TRBJ1-1; D is unclear. Deletions cut 4 bases from V and 11 bases from J, with 11 bases between. Germline V lookup: CDR1 MDHEN, CDR2 SYDVKM. The CDR3 totals 11 residues. The CDR3 bases are TGTGCCAGCAGTTATAGGTTCGGGGCTTTCTTT. This encodes CASSYRFGAFF.

The CDR3: CSVHQGQGNYEQYF. CDR3 in DNA: TGCAGCGTGCATCAAGGACAGGGGAACTACGAGCAGTACTTC. J is TRBJ2-7 and V is TRBV29-1, with 9 bases identical to TRBD1. Trimming at V came to 6 bases and at J to 3 bases, leaving 9 bases not matched to a gene. CDR3 size: 14 residues. Germline-derived CDR1 and CDR2 are SQVTM and ANQGSEA.

This clone was seen once. The chain couples TRBV5-1 to TRBJ2-7; D not resolved. The germline gives CDR1 SGHRS, CDR2 YFSETQ. This CDR3 has 15 amino acids. V lost 0 bases to trimming and J lost 0 bases, with 10 bases between them. CDR3 DNA: TGCGCCAGCAGCTTGGGTCTCTCTAACTCCTACGAGCAGTACTTC. It encodes CASSLGLSNSYEQYF. The whole variable domain, remainder taken from reference TRBV5-1 and TRBJ2-7, is KAGVTQTPRYLIKTRGQQVTLSCSPISGHRSVSWYQQTPGQGLQFLFEYFSETQRNKGNFPGRFSGRQFSNSRSEMNVSTLELGDSALYLCASSLGLSNSYEQYFGPGTRLTVT.

There are a few counts of this clone. This chain links TRBV30 with TRBJ1-6, with a tentative D call TRBD1 (5 bases). Germline lookup yields CDR1 GTSNPN and CDR2 SVGIG (reference sequence). The CDR3 consists of 13 residues. Trimming pared 1 base from V and 5 bases from J, leaving 6 bases between. The CDR3 nucleotides are TGTGCCTGGAGTGGACAGAATAATTCACCCCTCCACTTT. Encoded protein: CAWSGQNNSPLHF.